A selection of T cell receptor beta chains follows, all from one sample in a study of blood T cell repertoires in COVID-19. Sequenced by immunoSEQ multiplex PCR; TCRdb stores in-frame clones only, minus some. This repertoire shows 650,000 to 800,000 clones, approximately 90% found once; its top ten account for under 0.3%. Sequencing used peripheral blood. The receptors were gathered from a woman aged 18 to 35 with acute or convalescent COVID-19. Both conserved end residues are part of each CDR3. Each record gives: V gene, J gene, D gene, clone size, CDR3 DNA, CDR3 protein. D genes are given only for firm matches. Part of the rows lack a size; the others show once, few, many or a class for expanded clones.

>TRBV4-1|TRBJ1-2|-|-
TGCGCCAGCAGCCAAGGCCCAGCTCAGGTTACTGGCTACACCTTC
CASSQGPAQVTGYTF
>TRBV18|TRBJ1-1|TRBD1|-
TGTGCCAGCTCACCAGGACAGGCCTCAAGGAACACTGAAGCTTTCTTT
CASSPGQASRNTEAFF
>TRBV4-2|TRBJ2-3|TRBD2|-
TGTGCCAGCAGCCAGGCTAGCGGTACAGATACGCAGTATTTT
CASSQASGTDTQYF
>TRBV5-6|TRBJ1-2|TRBD1|-
TGTGCCAGCAGCTTTGGACAGGGGGACTATGGCTACACCTTC
CASSFGQGDYGYTF
>TRBV30|TRBJ1-5|TRBD1|-
TGTGCCTGGAGTGTACGCGGGACAGGGTCTAGCCTAAAAGATCAGCCCCAGCATTTT
CAWSVRGTGSSLKDQPQHF
>TRBV6-6|TRBJ2-7|-|once
TGTGCCAGCAGTTACTCGCGGCCGCCCTACGAGCAGTACTTC
CASSYSRPPYEQYF
>TRBV18|TRBJ1-2|TRBD1|-
TGTGCCAGCTCACCCACAGGGGGCGACTATGGCTACACCTTC
CASSPTGGDYGYTF
>TRBV4-2|TRBJ1-1|-|-
TGTGCCAGCAGCCAAAGGGGCGGGATGAACACTGAAGCTTTCTTT
CASSQRGGMNTEAFF
>TRBV2|TRBJ1-4|-|-
TGTGCCAGCACGGGGGGCAGGGGAACAACTAATGAAAAACTGTTTTTT
CASTGGRGTTNEKLFF
>TRBV19|TRBJ1-5|-|-
TGTGCCAGTAGTATTGGAGGAAATCAGCCCCAGCATTTT
CASSIGGNQPQHF
>TRBV7-9|TRBJ1-6|TRBD1|-
TGTGCCAGCAGCCTCCCGGGACAGGGAACGGCGCAGAATTCACCCCTCCACTTT
CASSLPGQGTAQNSPLHF
>TRBV27|TRBJ2-1|TRBD2|-
TGTGCCAGCTCTCGGGAGGTAGCCTACAATGAGCAGTTCTTC
CASSREVAYNEQFF
>TRBV5-1|TRBJ2-6|-|-
TGCGCCAGCAGCCGATCTACTGGGGCCAACGTCCTGACTTTC
CASSRSTGANVLTF
>TRBV5-1|TRBJ2-3|TRBD2|-
TGCGCCAGCAGAGGTAGCGGGGGCGCTCGGGGCACAGATACGCAGTATTTT
CASRGSGGARGTDTQYF
>TRBV29-1|TRBJ1-1|-|-
TGCAGCGTTGTTTGGGGCTACGACCGAAGAAGGACTGAAGCTTTCTTT
CSVVWGYDRRRTEAFF
>TRBV9|TRBJ1-2|TRBD1|-
TGTGCCAGCAGCCAAGGGGGCCGGTCGGGTGGCTACACCTTC
CASSQGGRSGGYTF
>TRBV7-9|TRBJ1-1|-|-
TGTGCCAGCAGCTTAGGTCTCTATTTCACTGAAGCTTTCTTT
CASSLGLYFTEAFF
>TRBV27|TRBJ2-7|TRBD2|-
TGTGCCAGCAGTTTTGGGGGGGACGAGCAGTACTTC
CASSFGGDEQYF
>TRBV7-9|TRBJ1-1|-|-
TGTGCCAGCAGCCGTTCTGGGGAGATTAACACTGAAGCTTTCTTT
CASSRSGEINTEAFF
>TRBV20-1|TRBJ1-1|-|-
TGCAGTTGTAATTTGAACACTGAAGCTTTCTTT
CSCNLNTEAFF
>TRBV11-2|TRBJ2-2|TRBD2|-
TGTGCCAGCAGCTGGTCCGGGACTAGCGGGGGTATGGGGGAGCTGTTTTTT
CASSWSGTSGGMGELFF
>TRBV18|TRBJ1-5|-|-
TGTGCCAGCTCACAACAGAATAGCAATCAGCCCCAGCATTTT
CASSQQNSNQPQHF
>TRBV4-1|TRBJ2-2|TRBD1|-
TGCGCCAGCAGTCGAGGACAGGGGATAGGGGGGGAGCTGTTTTTT
CASSRGQGIGGELFF
>TRBV9|TRBJ1-6|TRBD1|-
TGTGCCAGCAGCGTCCACAGGGGGAATTCACCCCTCCACTTT
CASSVHRGNSPLHF
>TRBV4-3|TRBJ2-1|TRBD2|-
TGCGCCAGCAGCCAAGCTAGCGGGGGGGCCAACGAGCAGTTCTTC
CASSQASGGANEQFF
>TRBV18|TRBJ1-1|TRBD1|-
TGTGCCAGCTCCCTCGGCTCGGGACAGGGATCTGAAGCTTTCTTT
CASSLGSGQGSEAFF
>TRBV14|TRBJ2-1|TRBD2|-
TGTGCCAGCAGCCAAGATAGAACTAGCGGGGTCAATGAGCAGTTCTTC
CASSQDRTSGVNEQFF
>TRBV5-4|TRBJ2-2|-|-
TGTGCCAGCAGCGCAGAAGACGGGGAGCTGTTTTTT
CASSAEDGELFF
>TRBV6-5|TRBJ1-1|-|-
TGTGCCAGCAGTCACTACCAACAGGGTATGAACACTGAAGCTTTCTTT
CASSHYQQGMNTEAFF
>TRBV9|TRBJ2-1|TRBD2|-
TGTGCCAGCAGCGTAGTCGGTAGCGGGGGCTACAATGAGCAGTTCTTC
CASSVVGSGGYNEQFF
>TRBV4-1|TRBJ2-4|-|-
TGCGCCAGCAGCCACCTTATCGCGAGGGGACAATTAGCCAAAAACATTCAGTACTTC
CASSHLIARGQLAKNIQYF
>TRBV10-3|TRBJ1-4|TRBD1|-
TGTGCCATCAGTGAGGGACAGGGTTACGAAAAACTGTTTTTT
CAISEGQGYEKLFF
>TRBV10-1|TRBJ1-5|-|-
TGCGCCAGCAGCGACAGCCGCAATCAGCCCCAGCATTTT
CASSDSRNQPQHF
>TRBV4-3|TRBJ1-5|TRBD1|-
TGCGCCAGCAGCCGAAGCCTGGACAGGGTCAATCAGCCCCAGCATTTT
CASSRSLDRVNQPQHF
>TRBV5-5|TRBJ2-7|TRBD2|-
TGTGCCAGCAGCTTGGAGAGAGTGGGCGGGGGATCCTACGAGCAGTACTTC
CASSLERVGGGSYEQYF
>TRBV15|TRBJ1-5|TRBD1|-
TGTGCCACAGCAGAGGACAGGGGGACTTATCAGCCCCAGCATTTT
CATAEDRGTYQPQHF
>TRBV7-9|TRBJ1-1|-|-
TGTGCCAGCAGCTTCTCTCAGGGCTTAGCTTTCTTT
CASSFSQGLAFF
>TRBV12-3/TRBV12-4|TRBJ1-4|-|-
TGTGCCAGCACAGATCCAACTAATGAAAAACTGTTTTTT
CASTDPTNEKLFF
>TRBV30|TRBJ1-1|TRBD1|-
TGTGCCTCCGAAACAGGGGGCTCGGGGAACACTGAAGCTTTCTTT
CASETGGSGNTEAFF
>TRBV7-3|TRBJ1-2|-|-
TGTGCCAGCAGCTTAGGAGTTCCTAACTATGGCTACACCTTC
CASSLGVPNYGYTF
>TRBV9|TRBJ2-2|TRBD1|-
TGTGCCAGCAGCCCTACAGGGGGCAGCGGGGAGCTGTTTTTT
CASSPTGGSGELFF
>TRBV18|TRBJ1-5|-|once
TGTGCCAGCTCAAGCGACGCAATTCAGCCCCAGCATTTT
CASSSDAIQPQHF
>TRBV6-5|TRBJ1-4|TRBD1|-
TGTGCCAGCATAAATGCCGGGACAGGGGATGAAAAACTGTTTTTT
CASINAGTGDEKLFF
>TRBV15|TRBJ1-3|-|-
TGTGCCACCAGCAGAGAACCGACCACCCTGACTGCCATATATTTT
CATSREPTTLTAIYF
>TRBV15|TRBJ1-2|-|-
TGTGCCACCACCCCGGGAGGCCCGCTTTCCACCTTC
CATTPGGPLSTF
>TRBV5-4|TRBJ1-6|TRBD1|-
TGTGCCAGCAGGATAGGGGGCCAGACCGGCTCCTATAATTCACCCCTCCACTTT
CASRIGGQTGSYNSPLHF
>TRBV7-2|TRBJ1-4|-|-
TGTGCCAGCAGCTTAGGGGCAGGGCCTAATGAAAAACTGTTTTTT
CASSLGAGPNEKLFF
>TRBV27|TRBJ1-1|-|-
TGTGCCAGCAGTTTATATGGGGGGGTTAACACTGAAGCTTTCTTT
CASSLYGGVNTEAFF
>TRBV3-1/TRBV3-2|TRBJ1-2|-|-
TGTGCCAGCAGCCGATTGTCATTGGCCTACACCTTC
CASSRLSLAYTF